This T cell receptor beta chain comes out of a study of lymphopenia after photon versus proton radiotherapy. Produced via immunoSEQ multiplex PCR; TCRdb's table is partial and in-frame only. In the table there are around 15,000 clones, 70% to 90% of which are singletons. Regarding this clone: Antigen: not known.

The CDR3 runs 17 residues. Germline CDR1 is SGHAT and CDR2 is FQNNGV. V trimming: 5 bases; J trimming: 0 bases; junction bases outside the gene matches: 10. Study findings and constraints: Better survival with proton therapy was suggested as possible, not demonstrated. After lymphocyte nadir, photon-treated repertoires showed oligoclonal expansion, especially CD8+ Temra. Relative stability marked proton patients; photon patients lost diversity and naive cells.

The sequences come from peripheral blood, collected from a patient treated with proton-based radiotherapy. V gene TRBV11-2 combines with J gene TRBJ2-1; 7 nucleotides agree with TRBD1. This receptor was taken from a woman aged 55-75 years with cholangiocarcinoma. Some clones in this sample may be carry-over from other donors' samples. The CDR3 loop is CASSTFRGSYSYNEQFF. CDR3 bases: TGTGCCAGCAGCACTTTCAGGGGGTCGTACTCCTACAATGAGCAGTTCTTC.